These 5 T cell receptor beta chains came from one sample sequenced in a study of cytomegalovirus exposure and HLA in healthy donors. Both 60 Vbeta primers and 13 Jbeta primers went into the PCR. Some clones are missing from TCRdb's copy, which holds only in-frame ones; the method was immunoSEQ multiplex PCR. Seen here are almost 200,000 clones, just over 75% observed once, and the top ten hold 1.5% to 2%. The source material was PBMCs. All receptors derive from a man aged 30-40 years in good health and CMV-seronegative.

There are a few counts of this clone. V and J are TRBV29-1 and TRBJ2-7, with D possibly being TRBD2 (5 bases). CDR1 and CDR2 from the germline V gene are SQVTM and ANQGSEA. CDR3 length equals 16 residues. With 0 bases removed from V and 6 bases from J, the gap between germline ends came to 21 bases. The CDR3 DNA follows: TGCAGCGTTGAAGAGACCAGTGGACTGATTAGGTCCGAGCAGTACTTC. Protein sequence: CSVEETSGLIRSEQYF.

This clone was seen only a few times. J is TRBJ2-2 and V is TRBV6-6; the D gene is possibly TRBD1 (5 bases). Trimming shortened V by 10 bases and J by 0 bases, and 12 bases separated the two germline ends. The CDR3 loop spans 14 amino acids. The germline V gene has CDR1 MNHNY and CDR2 SVGAGI (reference sequence). CDR3 loop: CATRTLSNTGELFF. The DNA for the CDR3 is TGTGCCACCAGGACACTTTCGAACACCGGGGAGCTGTTTTTT.

In this sample, this clone turned up a few times. This sequence joins TRBV25-1 and TRBJ2-2; D is ambiguous. The CDR3 totals 14 residues. From germline, CDR1 is MGHDK and CDR2 SYGVNS. With 2 bases removed from V and 4 bases from J, the gap between germline ends came to 8 bases. The chain's CDR3 is CASSELRPTGELFF. CDR3 nucleotides: TGTGCCAGCAGTGAACTGCGGCCCACCGGGGAGCTGTTTTTT.

CDR3 in amino acids: CASSLAGIGTNEKLFF. The CDR3 DNA is TGTGCCAGCAGCTTGGCGGGAATCGGAACTAATGAAAAACTGTTTTTT. The J gene is TRBJ1-4, the V gene TRBV5-6; D is uncertain. Trimming took 0 bases from V and 1 from J, leaving 10 bases between them. Germline lookup yields CDR1 SGHDT and CDR2 YYEEEE. The CDR3 consists of 16 residues.

This clone was found once. The gene calls are TRBV28 and TRBJ2-3, with D uncertain. Per germline, CDR1 MDHEN and CDR2 SYDVKM. The CDR3 loop spans 13 amino acids. V lost 8 bases and J 1 base, leaving 10 bases between the germline ends. CDR3 nucleotide sequence: TGTGCCAGCTCCGTCCGGGGCACAGATACGCAGTATTTT. Protein product: CASSVRGTDTQYF.